One and the same sample provided the 9 T cell receptor beta chains below, sequenced in a study of CD8 T cells in ankylosing spondylitis. MiXCR, run by TCRdb on the 5' RACE reads, gives a single entry per CDR3 protein. This table holds some 270,000 distinct CDR3 sequences, under 35% found once. Material for sequencing was blood, either unsorted or a sorted T cell fraction (not recorded which). The receptors shown here come from a male donor with ankylosing spondylitis or in good health (not recorded which).

The V gene is TRBV7-9, the J gene TRBJ1-6; possible D gene TRBD1, 5 bases. Germline V gives CDR1 SEHNR, CDR2 FQNEAQ (reference sequence). Trimming removed 7 bases at V and 6 bases at J, with 10 bases between. CDR3 length: 13 residues. The CDR3 here is CASTRGINSPLHF. The CDR3 DNA reads as TGTGCCAGCACCCGGGGGATTAATTCACCCCTCCACTTT.

The chain is built from TRBV21-1 and TRBJ2-2; TRBD1, the D gene given by the table, was not confirmed from the DNA. TRBV21-1 is a recognized pseudogene. This CDR3 comprises 17 residues. The CDR3 spells CASSKARQGETFGELFF. CDR3 DNA sequence: TGTGCCAGCAGCAAAGCGAGACAGGGGGAAACTTTCGGGGAGCTGTTTTTT.

This clonotype was detected only once. CDR3 protein: CASRGWVSNQPQHF. CDR3 bases: TGTGCCAGCAGGGGTTGGGTTAGCAATCAGCCCCAGCATTTT. The chain links TRBV6-1 to TRBJ1-5; D gene uncertain. The CDR3 is made up of 14 amino acids. From germline, CDR1 is MNHNS and CDR2 SASEGT. The V and J ends lost 6 bases and 0 bases respectively, with 9 bases between them.

The chain is built from TRBV4-1 and TRBJ2-5; D gene ambiguous. Trimming left V 0 bases short and J 4 bases short, with 12 bases between. This CDR3 spans 15 amino acids. Germline-derived CDR1 and CDR2 are MGHRA and YSYEKL. CDR3: CASSQDRLVIETQYF. The CDR3 DNA follows: TGCGCCAGCAGCCAAGATCGGCTAGTGATAGAGACCCAGTACTTC.

On this clonotype itself: The junction does not match germline at one end; this may be a read error. The gene calls are TRBV7-7 and TRBJ2-2; D is perhaps TRBD1 (6 bases). This CDR3 has 13 residues. Germline lookup yields CDR1 SSHAT and CDR2 FNYEAQ (reference sequence). CDR3 coding DNA: TGTGCTAGCAGGAAACAGGGTTCCGGGGAGCTGTTTTTT. This encodes CASRKQGSGELFF.

This clonotype was seen only once. V gene TRBV12-3 or TRBV12-4 combines with J gene TRBJ2-7; no definite D call. This CDR3 is 12 amino acids long. The V end was cut by 5 bases, the J end by 2 bases, with 7 bases between. CDR3 DNA sequence: TGTGCCAGCAGTGTCAGAACCTACGAGCAGTACTTC. This gives the protein CASSVRTYEQYF.

The chain joins TRBV5-1 to TRBJ2-7; 13 bases are a match to TRBD2. CDR1 SGHRS and CDR2 YFSETQ come from the germline V gene. The CDR3 is made up of 15 amino acids. Trimming cost V 4 bases and J 7 bases; bases outside gene matches: 8. CDR3 sequence: CASSPGTSGVEEQYF. For the CDR3, the DNA is TGCGCCAGCAGCCCTGGGACTAGCGGGGTGGAAGAGCAGTACTTC.

J is TRBJ2-5 and V is TRBV6-1; tentatively, D is TRBD2 (6 bases). The ends were cut back, 7 bases at V and 2 bases at J, with 14 bases in the middle. In germline, CDR1 is MNHNS, CDR2 SASEGT. The CDR3 totals 14 residues. The CDR3 nucleotides are TGTGCCAGCACCGGCGGAGGGACTCAAGAGACCCAGTACTTC. As protein: CASTGGGTQETQYF.

This chain joins TRBV6-6 and TRBJ2-1; D may match TRBD1 or TRBD2 (6 bases each). Germline assignment: CDR1 MNHNY and CDR2 SVGAGI (reference sequence). The CDR3 is 18 amino acids. Trimming removed 4 bases from V and 0 bases from J, with 19 bases in between. CDR3 protein: CASSLSRYGGGSYNEQFF. Here the CDR3 DNA reads TGTGCCAGCAGTTTATCGAGGTACGGAGGGGGCTCCTACAATGAGCAGTTCTTC.